The 17 T cell receptor beta chains below all came from one sample that was sequenced in a study of blood T cell repertoires in COVID-19. The method was immunoSEQ multiplex PCR; TCRdb's version includes in-frame clones alone and lacks a portion of them. The sample has a few hundred thousand clones, 70% to 90% seen once. Sequencing was performed on peripheral blood. These receptors were taken from a man younger than 35 with COVID-19, enrolled during active disease.

The rearrangement uses TRBV6-5 and TRBJ2-7; 12 bases line up with TRBD2. Looked up from germline, CDR1 is MNHEY and CDR2 is SVGAGI. The CDR3 loop spans 15 amino acids. The V segment lost 4 bases and the J segment 7 bases; nucleotides outside the gene matches: 8. CDR3 region: CASSWRLAGVREQYF. The DNA for the CDR3 is TGTGCCAGCAGTTGGAGACTAGCGGGGGTGAGGGAGCAGTACTTC.

The chain employs TRBV25-1 and TRBJ1-5, with D possibly TRBD1 on 6 matching bases. The CDR3 has 14 residues. Trimming pared 3 bases from V and 7 bases from J, leaving 13 bases between. The germline V gene has CDR1 MGHDK and CDR2 SYGVNS. The CDR3 DNA is TGTGCCAGCAGTGATCCAGGGGCTAAGCAGCCCCAGCATTTT. It is translated as CASSDPGAKQPQHF.

This clone occurred once. This chain joins TRBV4-1 and TRBJ2-3; D ambiguous. Trimming left V 3 bases short and J 1 base short, with 14 bases between. The CDR3 sequence is 16 residues long. From germline, CDR1 is MGHRA and CDR2 YSYEKL. The CDR3 nucleotides are TGCGCCAGCAGCCATCATTCTAAGCTCGGCACAGATACGCAGTATTTT. Encoded protein: CASSHHSKLGTDTQYF.

The rearrangement links TRBV29-1 to TRBJ1-1; no firm D call. The CDR3 is made up of 13 amino acids. Germline assignment: CDR1 SQVTM and CDR2 ANQGSEA. V lost 6 bases, J lost 1 base, and 12 bases lay in between. CDR3 residues: CSVTRLGNTEAFF. In DNA form, the CDR3 reads TGCAGCGTGACGAGGTTGGGGAACACTGAAGCTTTCTTT.

This chain connects TRBV7-9 to TRBJ1-4; D perhaps matches TRBD1 (5 bases). The V and J ends lost 1 base and 5 bases respectively, with 11 bases between them. CDR1 SEHNR and CDR2 FQNEAQ come from the germline V gene (reference sequence). The CDR3 has 15 amino acids. The CDR3 DNA is TGTGCCAGCAGCTTAGGTGGGGCAGGGAATGAAAAACTGTTTTTT. This codes for CASSLGGAGNEKLFF.

Details on this clone: Other DNA sequences in this specimen translate into the identical CDR3. The CDR3 DNA follows: TGCGCCAGCAGCCCCGGTTACGAGCAGTACTTC. It encodes CASSPGYEQYF. The chain has TRBV5-1 and TRBJ2-7; no clear D gene. Germline CDR1 SGHRS, CDR2 YFSETQ. The CDR3 is 11 amino acids. V dropped 4 bases and J dropped 4 bases, with 6 bases sitting between them.

The chain employs TRBV7-8 and TRBJ2-7, with D perhaps matching TRBD1 (6 bases). The CDR3 covers 15 residues. The V gene's germline CDR1 is SGHVS and CDR2 FQNEAQ. V was clipped by 5 bases and J by 1 base, with 15 bases between them. The DNA for the CDR3 is TGTGCCAGCAGCGTCCCCCCGGGACAATCCTACGAGCAGTACTTC. The encoded protein is CASSVPPGQSYEQYF.

The chain employs TRBV5-6 and TRBJ2-5; TRBD2 agrees at 10 bases. Germline-derived CDR1 and CDR2 are SGHDT and YYEEEE. The CDR3 runs to 14 residues. Trimming at V came to 4 bases and at J to 6 bases, leaving 6 bases not matched to a gene. The CDR3, as DNA: TGTGCCAGCAGCACCCTAGCGGGAGTGAAGACCCAGTACTTC. It yields the protein CASSTLAGVKTQYF.

The rearrangement links TRBV21-1 to TRBJ2-7; TRBD2, as called in the table, went unchecked against the DNA. TRBV21-1 constitutes a pseudogene. The CDR3 sequence is 15 residues long. CDR3 sequence reads: CASSTSLAICDEQYF. The CDR3 nucleotides are TGTGCCAGCAGCACTTCTCTAGCGATATGCGACGAGCAGTACTTC.

This chain links TRBV19 with TRBJ2-5; maybe TRBD2 (6 bases). Germline V gene sequence: CDR1 LNHDA, CDR2 SQIVND (reference sequence). V was trimmed by 4 bases and J by 0 bases, leaving 24 bases between them. The CDR3 runs 19 residues. The CDR3 coding sequence is TGTGCCAGTAGTAGGGAAGGGACTTTTCCAGGATATTACCAAGAGACCCAGTACTTC. It specifies CASSREGTFPGYYQETQYF.

Points on this clone: This same CDR3 is encoded by further DNA sequences in the sample. The chain carries TRBV12-3 or TRBV12-4 and TRBJ2-3, with TRBD2 as a possible D gene (6 bases). The CDR3 sequence is 13 residues long. V was clipped by 5 bases and J by 4 bases, with 10 bases between them. This CDR3 reads CASSPGGSDTQYF. The CDR3 nucleotides are TGTGCCAGCAGTCCTGGGGGGTCAGATACGCAGTATTTT.

J is TRBJ1-2 and V is TRBV11-2; 8 nucleotides line up with TRBD1. There are 14 residues in the CDR3. Losses at the gene ends were 4 bases for V and 7 bases for J; bases not matched to a gene: 8. Germline values: CDR1 SGHAT, CDR2 FQNNGV. The DNA of the CDR3 is TGTGCCAGCAGCTCCCCGGACAGGGCCAGTGGCTACACCTTC. This encodes CASSSPDRASGYTF.

The J gene is TRBJ2-7, the V gene TRBV28, with a tentative D call TRBD1 (5 bases). Trimming took 5 bases from V and 3 from J, leaving 17 bases between them. Germline-derived CDR1 and CDR2 are MDHEN and SYDVKM. The CDR3 is 15 residues long. The CDR3 sequence: CASSPTGTQIYEQYF. The CDR3 DNA is TGTGCCAGCAGTCCAACAGGTACGCAGATCTACGAGCAGTACTTC.

The CDR3 loop reads CASNPGTGGTEAFF. The CDR3 DNA sequence: TGTGCCAGCAATCCCGGGACAGGGGGCACTGAAGCTTTCTTT. V and J are TRBV2 and TRBJ1-1, with 11 bases that match TRBD1. With 7 bases clipped from V and 4 bases from J, the junction kept 5 bases outside the gene matches. CDR1 is SNHLY and CDR2 is FYNNEI in the germline V gene. The CDR3 spans 14 residues.

CDR3 protein: CASSDAGGGETQYF. In DNA, the CDR3 is TGTGCCAGCAGTGATGCCGGGGGTGGGGAGACCCAGTACTTC. The chain couples TRBV2 to TRBJ2-5; possibly TRBD2 for D (6 bases). Trimming removed 3 bases from V and 5 bases from J, with 13 bases in between. The CDR3 is 14 amino acids. CDR1 and CDR2 from the germline V gene are SNHLY and FYNNEI.

The chain recombines TRBV30 with TRBJ1-1; 7 bases agree with TRBD1. From germline, CDR1 is GTSNPN and CDR2 SVGIG (reference sequence). CDR3 length equals 13 residues. The V and J ends lost 2 bases and 3 bases, in that order; junction bases with no gene match: 3. DNA of the CDR3: TGTGCCTGGAGTCCGACAGGGTACACTGAAGCTTTCTTT. Translation: CAWSPTGYTEAFF.

The chain couples TRBV4-2 to TRBJ2-2; 8 bases match TRBD2. Per germline, CDR1 LGHNA and CDR2 YNFKEQ. Trimming removed 2 bases from V and 5 bases from J; junction bases left unmatched: 4. The length of the CDR3 is 15 residues. The CDR3: CASSQTSGGTGELFF. Written as DNA, the CDR3 is TGTGCCAGCAGCCAAACTAGCGGAGGGACCGGGGAGCTGTTTTTT.